A single sample is the source of the 27 T cell receptor beta chains below, sequenced in a study of T cells after posttransplantation cyclophosphamide. Some clones are missing from TCRdb's copy, which holds only in-frame ones; the method was immunoSEQ multiplex PCR. The sample contains some 64,000 clones, around 93% of which appear only once. Input material: PBMCs. The receptors originated from a woman in her 30s in good health and a related stem cell transplant donor.

The J gene is TRBJ1-2, the V gene TRBV30; the match to TRBD1 covers 9 bases. Trimming cost V 0 bases and J 7 bases; bases outside gene matches: 6. Germline CDR1 and CDR2: GTSNPN and SVGIG (reference sequence). The CDR3 length is 14 residues. CDR3 nucleotides: TGTGCCTGGAGTGTAATACAGGGGGCTGGTGGCTACACCTTC. Its protein is CAWSVIQGAGGYTF.

V usage is TRBV5-1 and J usage is TRBJ2-3; TRBD1 aligns across 8 bases. The CDR3 is made up of 17 amino acids. The trim removed 4 bases at V and 2 bases at J, leaving 12 bases unmatched. The V gene's germline CDR1 is SGHRS and CDR2 YFSETQ. In DNA, the CDR3 is TGCGCCAGCAGCGTGACAGGGGTCAACCTATTCACAGATACGCAGTATTTT. This gives the protein CASSVTGVNLFTDTQYF. Full variable domain (remainder filled in from reference TRBV5-1 and TRBJ2-3): KAGVTQTPRYLIKTRGQQVTLSCSPISGHRSVSWYQQTPGQGLQFLFEYFSETQRNKGNFPGRFSGRQFSNSRSEMNVSTLELGDSALYLCASSVTGVNLFTDTQYFGPGTRLTVL.

This rearrangement joins TRBV7-8 to TRBJ2-7; unclear D gene. Germline V gene lookup returns CDR1 SGHVS and CDR2 FQNEAQ. Trimming removed 2 bases from V and 3 bases from J, with 17 bases in between. The CDR3 length is 16 residues. The CDR3 coding sequence is TGTGCCAGCAGCTTATCCCCAGATCTCAGCAACTACGAGCAGTACTTC. Protein: CASSLSPDLSNYEQYF.

The chain is built from TRBV6-1 and TRBJ2-3; TRBD2 matches 11 bases. The germline V gene has CDR1 MNHNS and CDR2 SASEGT. J gave up 8 bases and V 3 bases, and 13 bases lay outside the gene matches. This CDR3 comprises 17 residues. The CDR3 here is CASSETLAGAPLSTQYF. In DNA form, the CDR3 reads TGTGCCAGCAGTGAGACACTAGCGGGGGCACCTTTGAGTACGCAGTATTTT.

As DNA, the CDR3 is TGTGCCAGCAGCCCGAGGGTTTCAGGGACAGATACGCAGTATTTT. It specifies CASSPRVSGTDTQYF. The chain is built from TRBV11-2 and TRBJ2-3; the D call may be TRBD1 or TRBD2 (5 bases each). This CDR3 spans 15 amino acids. Germline CDR1 SGHAT, CDR2 FQNNGV. V gave up 5 bases and J gave up 3 bases, with 15 bases separating them.

The chain combines TRBV19 with TRBJ1-6, with unresolved D. V was shortened by 6 bases and J by 0 bases, with 18 bases between the two germline ends. From germline, CDR1 is LNHDA and CDR2 SQIVND (reference sequence). CDR3 length: 18 amino acids. The CDR3, as DNA: TGTGCCAGTAGAAACCAGGCACCCCCGAGCTCCTATAATTCACCCCTCCACTTT. This encodes CASRNQAPPSSYNSPLHF.

The J gene is TRBJ1-6, the V gene TRBV7-2; D uncertain. Germline V gene sequence: CDR1 SGHTA, CDR2 FQGNSA. This CDR3 spans 15 amino acids. The germline V and J ends were trimmed by 1 base and 4 bases, with 8 bases remaining between them. In DNA form, the CDR3 reads TGTGCCAGCAGCTTAGGCATAGGGTATAATTCACCCCTCCACTTT. Translating it yields CASSLGIGYNSPLHF.

The J gene is TRBJ1-1, the V gene TRBV6-4; TRBD1 aligns across 8 bases. With V trimmed by 6 bases and J by 1 base, 4 bases remained unmatched. CDR1 MRHNA and CDR2 SNTAGT come from the germline V gene. This CDR3 comprises 14 residues. CDR3 protein: CASRRDRQNTEAFF. CDR3 in DNA: TGTGCCAGCAGACGGGACAGGCAGAACACTGAAGCTTTCTTT.

The chain combines TRBV11-2 with TRBJ2-1; tentatively, D is TRBD2 (5 bases). CDR1 and CDR2 from the germline V gene are SGHAT and FQNNGV. Deletions cut 1 base from V and 1 base from J, with 11 bases between. CDR3 length equals 16 residues. This chain's CDR3 is CASSLGGSGSYNEQFF. The CDR3 DNA sequence: TGTGCCAGCAGCTTAGGGGGTTCGGGGTCCTACAATGAGCAGTTCTTC.

This chain uses TRBV7-9 with TRBJ1-4; D ambiguous. The germline V gene encodes CDR1 SEHNR and CDR2 FQNEAQ (reference sequence). The germline V and J ends were trimmed by 7 bases and 5 bases, with 23 bases remaining between them. The CDR3 totals 17 residues. CDR3 residues: CASTEGLRARSNEKLFF. The DNA of the CDR3 is TGTGCCAGCACCGAGGGCCTGAGGGCCCGATCGAATGAAAAACTGTTTTTT.

The chain has TRBV4-1 and TRBJ2-3; D is possibly TRBD1 (5 bases). V was pared by 4 bases and J by 4 bases, with 15 bases between. The CDR3 spans 15 residues. From germline, CDR1 is MGHRA and CDR2 YSYEKL. The CDR3 sequence: CASSLRVSVADTQYF. The CDR3 DNA sequence: TGCGCCAGCAGCCTCAGGGTCTCGGTCGCAGATACGCAGTATTTT.

The rearrangement uses TRBV29-1 and TRBJ2-5; D call uncertain. V gave up 2 bases and J gave up 4 bases, with 14 bases separating them. Germline CDR1 reads SQVTM; CDR2 reads ANQGSEA. This CDR3 has 14 amino acids. Written as DNA, the CDR3 is TGCAGCGTTGAATCTGGGGTGAACGGAGAGACCCAGTACTTC. Translated, it gives CSVESGVNGETQYF.

The V and J genes are TRBV6-1 and TRBJ2-2; TRBD2 is a possible D gene (6 bases). Looked up from germline, CDR1 is MNHNS and CDR2 is SASEGT. The CDR3 spans 13 residues. Deletions cut 0 bases from V and 8 bases from J, with 7 bases between. The CDR3 spells CASSEAGLGELFF. Here the CDR3 DNA reads TGTGCCAGCAGTGAAGCGGGACTGGGGGAGCTGTTTTTT.

V and J are TRBV11-2 and TRBJ2-7, with D perhaps matching TRBD2 (5 bases). CDR1 is SGHAT and CDR2 is FQNNGV in the germline V gene. Trimming took 5 bases from V and 2 from J, leaving 13 bases between them. This CDR3 comprises 14 residues. The CDR3 reads CASSPEIGAYEQYF. For the CDR3, the DNA is TGTGCCAGCAGCCCGGAAATCGGGGCCTACGAGCAGTACTTC. The whole variable domain, remainder taken from reference TRBV11-2 and TRBJ2-7, is EAGVAQSPRYKIIEKRQSVAFWCNPISGHATLYWYQQILGQGPKLLIQFQNNGVVDDSQLPKDRFSAERLKGVDSTLKIQPAKLEDSAVYLCASSPEIGAYEQYFGPGTRLTVT.

The count of this clone is one. This chain links TRBV27 with TRBJ2-7; perhaps TRBD1 as D (6 bases). From germline, CDR1 is MNHEY and CDR2 SMNVEV (reference sequence). The length of the CDR3 is 16 residues. Between the trimmed V and J ends, which lost 0 bases and 6 bases, there was a span of 18 bases. CDR3 residues: CASSLSPSYTGPEQYF. The CDR3 coding sequence is TGTGCCAGCAGTTTATCTCCATCTTATACAGGGCCCGAGCAGTACTTC.

The gene calls are TRBV19 and TRBJ2-3; 8 bases agree with TRBD2. Germline CDR1 is LNHDA and CDR2 is SQIVND (reference sequence). This CDR3 has 14 residues. The J segment lost 4 bases and the V segment lost 6 bases, leaving 6 bases of the junction unmatched. In DNA, the CDR3 is TGTGCCAGTAGGCCGGGACTAGAGGCAGATACGCAGTATTTT. Its translation is CASRPGLEADTQYF.

The V gene is TRBV29-1, the J gene TRBJ2-5; 7 positions match TRBD1. Germline loops: CDR1 SQVTM, CDR2 ANQGSEA. This CDR3 region has 13 residues. CDR3 sequence reads: CSNTDRSAETQYF. The CDR3, as DNA: TGCAGTAATACGGACAGGTCAGCAGAGACCCAGTACTTC.

This chain uses TRBV4-1 with TRBJ1-5, with D possibly matching TRBD1 (5 bases). This CDR3 is built from 16 residues. The germline V gene encodes CDR1 MGHRA and CDR2 YSYEKL. With 0 bases removed from V and 5 bases from J, the gap between germline ends came to 14 bases. The CDR3 reads CASSQEEFRDDQPQHF. The DNA of the CDR3 is TGCGCCAGCAGCCAAGAGGAGTTCAGGGACGATCAGCCCCAGCATTTT.

The J gene is TRBJ2-2, the V gene TRBV30; D may be TRBD2 (6 bases). Germline loops: CDR1 GTSNPN, CDR2 SVGIG (reference sequence). The CDR3 is 16 amino acids. The V end was cut by 1 base, the J end by 1 base, with 13 bases between. CDR3 in DNA: TGTGCCTGGAGTGGTAACTACGGGGGGAACACCGGGGAGCTGTTTTTT. It specifies CAWSGNYGGNTGELFF.

The chain combines TRBV5-1 with TRBJ1-5; 8 nucleotides line up with TRBD1. The CDR3 spans 14 residues. Germline CDR1 reads SGHRS; CDR2 reads YFSETQ. The trim removed 4 bases at V and 5 bases at J, leaving 5 bases unmatched. The CDR3 loop reads CASSPDRGDQPQHF. The CDR3 DNA reads TGCGCCAGCAGCCCCGACAGGGGAGATCAGCCCCAGCATTTT.

V is TRBV4-3 and J is TRBJ2-1, with 14 bases identical to TRBD2. This CDR3 is 17 amino acids long. Trimming cost V 0 bases and J 4 bases; bases outside gene matches: 2. Looked up from germline, CDR1 is LGHNA and CDR2 is YSLEER. CDR3 region: CASSQDRLAGGYNEQFF. The CDR3 nucleotides read TGCGCCAGCAGCCAAGATAGACTAGCGGGGGGGTACAATGAGCAGTTCTTC.

This clone was seen a single time. The chain uses TRBV4-1 and TRBJ1-2, with TRBD1 identical over 9 bases. The CDR3 extends over 16 amino acids. In germline, CDR1 is MGHRA, CDR2 YSYEKL. V was clipped by 0 bases and J by 6 bases; unmatched bases: 8. The CDR3 loop reads CASSQEPSTGGDGYTF. CDR3 nucleotides: TGCGCCAGCAGCCAAGAACCAAGCACAGGGGGCGATGGCTACACCTTC.

This clone was observed a single time. This chain joins TRBV4-2 and TRBJ1-1, with no clear D. CDR1 and CDR2 from the germline V gene are LGHNA and YNFKEQ. Trimming took 2 bases from V and 7 from J, leaving 14 bases between them. The CDR3 has 14 amino acids. CDR3 region: CASSQSGPWGEAFF. Written as DNA, the CDR3 is TGTGCCAGCAGCCAATCTGGGCCTTGGGGTGAAGCTTTCTTT.

The rearrangement uses TRBV15 and TRBJ2-7, with TRBD1 matching 9 bases. With 4 bases clipped from V and 5 bases from J, the junction kept 6 bases outside the gene matches. This CDR3 is 14 amino acids long. Germline V CDR1 and CDR2: LNHNV, YYDKDF (reference sequence). The CDR3 is CATSIDRGSHEQYF. The CDR3 DNA is TGTGCCACCAGCATCGACAGGGGGTCCCACGAGCAGTACTTC. The full variable domain, in which reference TRBV15 and TRBJ2-7 provide the parts outside the CDR3, is DAMVIQNPRYQVTQFGKPVTLSCSQTLNHNVMYWYQQKSSQAPKLLFHYYDKDFNNEADTPDNFQSRRPNTSFCFLDIRSPGLGDTAMYLCATSIDRGSHEQYFGPGTRLTVT.

The sample holds one count of this clone. This chain connects TRBV4-3 to TRBJ2-7; D perhaps matches TRBD2 (6 bases). V lost 0 bases and J lost 4, with 13 bases in between. The CDR3 runs 15 residues. Germline values: CDR1 LGHNA, CDR2 YSLEER. The CDR3 loop reads CASSQDPSAQYEQYF. The CDR3 DNA is TGCGCCAGCAGCCAAGATCCTAGCGCTCAATACGAGCAGTACTTC.

This clone has only one observation. The chain employs TRBV7-2 and TRBJ2-5, with 7 bases aligning to TRBD2. Germline-derived CDR1 and CDR2 are SGHTA and FQGNSA. The CDR3 totals 15 residues. V was clipped by 4 bases and J by 2 bases; unmatched bases: 7. The CDR3 DNA reads as TGTGCCAGCAGCTCTGGGGGGGGGATACAAGAGACCCAGTACTTC. As protein: CASSSGGGIQETQYF.

The chain recombines TRBV11-1 with TRBJ2-2; 8 bases fit TRBD1. The CDR3 is 14 amino acids. The V gene end was trimmed by 3 bases and the J gene end by 7 bases; junction bases not matched to a gene: 4. In germline, CDR1 is SGHAT, CDR2 FQDESV (reference sequence). DNA of the CDR3: TGTGCCAGCAGCTTTGGACAGGGTAACGGGGAGCTGTTTTTT. Protein sequence: CASSFGQGNGELFF.